This is a list of T cell receptor beta chains from one sample in a study of blood T cell repertoires in COVID-19. Here immunoSEQ multiplex PCR was the method, and the copy in TCRdb shows in-frame clones only, minus some. Among 100,000 to 150,000 clones listed, about four fifths were seen once. What was sequenced was peripheral blood. Every receptor here comes from a woman between 25 and 40 years old who had recovered from COVID-19. Both conserved end residues are part of each CDR3. A D gene is named only where the DNA matches it firmly. Part of the rows lack a size; the others show once, few, many or a class for expanded clones.

TRBJ1-3 - 15 TRBV19 - TGTGCCAGTAGTATTGGGGGGACTTCTGGAAACACCATATATTTT CASSIGGTSGNTIYF
TRBJ1-5 - 15 TRBV6-2/TRBV6-3 - TGTGCCAGCAGTTATTCCCTGGCGGGCAATCAGCCCCAGCATTTT CASSYSLAGNQPQHF
TRBJ1-6 few 15 TRBV30 - TGTGCCTGGAGTGACCCCGGACTCTATAATTCACCCCTCCACTTT CAWSDPGLYNSPLHF
TRBJ2-6 - 15 TRBV10-2 - TGCGCCAGCGGTCCGGGGTTCTCTGGGGCCAACGTCCTGACTTTC CASGPGFSGANVLTF
TRBJ2-7 - 14 TRBV3-1/TRBV3-2 TRBD2 TGTGCCAGCAGCCAGGCTCGGGGGGTTGGCGAGCAGTACTTC CASSQARGVGEQYF
TRBJ1-1 - 13 TRBV25-1 TRBD1 TGTGCCAGCAGGGGGACAGGGAACACTGAAGCTTTCTTT CASRGTGNTEAFF
TRBJ1-5 - 13 TRBV12-5 TRBD1 TGTGCTAGTGGTCGGACAGGGGGCCAGCCCCAGCATTTT CASGRTGGQPQHF
TRBJ1-2 - 15 TRBV6-5 TRBD1 TGTGCCAGCAGTTACTCCGGCCGGACAGGGAGCGGCTACACCTTC CASSYSGRTGSGYTF
TRBJ1-2 - 16 TRBV11-2 TRBD1 TGTGCCAGCAGCCCCGGGGGACAGGGCGCTAACTATGGCTACACCTTC CASSPGGQGANYGYTF
TRBJ2-1 few 15 TRBV3-1/TRBV3-2 TRBD2 TGTGCCAGCAGCCAGCCAGGCGGGGGGGCTGGTGAGCAGTTCTTC CASSQPGGGAGEQFF
TRBJ2-2 few 16 TRBV4-1 - TGCGCCAGCAGCCAAGATGCTACGGGGGGCCTCGGGGAGCTGTTTTTT CASSQDATGGLGELFF
TRBJ2-4 - 14 TRBV9 - TGTGCCAGCAGCGTAGACAGGGCCAAAAACATTCAGTACTTC CASSVDRAKNIQYF
TRBJ2-2 - 13 TRBV24-1 TRBD2 TGTGCCACCAGGGGACTAGCCACCGGGGAGCTGTTTTTT CATRGLATGELFF
TRBJ1-1 - 17 TRBV15 TRBD1 TGTGCCACCAGCAGAGATCGGCGGGACAGGATCAGTCATTCGGCTTTCTTT CATSRDRRDRISHSAFF
TRBJ2-3 - 12 TRBV6-1 - TGTGCCAGCAGTGATGTAGCCAATACGCAGTATTTT CASSDVANTQYF
TRBJ2-7 once 16 TRBV7-2 TRBD2 TGTGCCAGCAGCTTATTGAGGCGGGGGTTTACCTACGAGCAGTACTTC CASSLLRRGFTYEQYF
TRBJ2-5 - 13 TRBV11-2 - TGTGCCAGCAGCTTAGACCCAGGAGAGACCCAGTACTTC CASSLDPGETQYF
TRBJ2-4 - 14 TRBV2 TRBD1 TGTGCCAGCAGTACAGACAGGGGTAGGAACATTCAGTACTTC CASSTDRGRNIQYF
TRBJ2-1 - 13 TRBV5-1 - TGCGCCAGCAGCGTGGAGGGGATGCGCGAGCAGTTCTTC CASSVEGMREQFF
TRBJ2-1 once 16 TRBV13 TRBD2 TGTGCCAGCAGCTTTGGGGGAGGGGCTTTCTACAATGAGCAGTTCTTC CASSFGGGAFYNEQFF
TRBJ1-2 - 13 TRBV2 - TGTGCCAGCAGTGAGGCGGAGTTTAGCGGCTACACCTTC CASSEAEFSGYTF
TRBJ1-1 - 18 TRBV7-9 - TGTGCCAGCAGCCTGCGTTACGGTCCGCGCCCCCTGAACACTGAAGCTTTCTTT CASSLRYGPRPLNTEAFF
TRBJ1-2 - 15 TRBV7-3 TRBD1 TGTGCCAGCAGCTTAACCGGGACAGGGTCCTATGGCTACACCTTC CASSLTGTGSYGYTF
TRBJ2-1 - 15 TRBV7-9 TRBD1 TGTGCCAGCAGCTCTGTAGAGGGGGCGATGAATGAGCAGTTCTTC CASSSVEGAMNEQFF
TRBJ2-1 - 15 TRBV5-1 - TGCGCCAGCAGCCCACAGAAGAGCTCCTACAATGAGCAGTTCTTC CASSPQKSSYNEQFF
TRBJ1-1 once 14 TRBV7-9 - TGTGCCAGCAGCTTATGGACAGAAAACACTGAAGCTTTCTTT CASSLWTENTEAFF
TRBJ2-5 - 11 TRBV7-6 - TGTGCCAGCAGCCCTAAAGAGACCCAGTACTTC CASSPKETQYF
TRBJ2-7 - 14 TRBV7-9 - TGTGCCAGCAGCTTAGCGGTCCGGGTCGACGAGCAGTACTTC CASSLAVRVDEQYF
TRBJ2-7 once 15 TRBV1 - TGCACCAGCAGCCACCAGATGACAGGGGACTACGAGCAGTACTTC CTSSHQMTGDYEQYF